The clone carrying this TCR beta chain was seen ten or more times. The target antigen is unknown. Germline assignment: CDR1 SGHTA and CDR2 FQGNSA. This CDR3 comprises 16 residues. J was trimmed by 5 bases and V by 5 bases; bases with no gene match: 6. This sample is part of a study of T cells in Graves' hyperthyroidism and ophthalmopathy. The study, taken as a whole, reports: Researchers found most expanded thyroid clonotypes above 0.001 in blood as well. Ophthalmopathy and stable hyperthyroidism were told apart by a 13 V-J model.

Amplification targeted TCR beta CDR3 regions from RNA transcripts. In the first-round RT-PCR of the TCR CDR3, the HTBI primer set was used. Via MiXCR, TCRdb re-called the multiplex PCR reads, giving one row per CDR3 protein. The sample records around 180,000 distinct CDR3 sequences, approximately 17% being singletons. Stable Graves' hyperthyroidism meant no ophthalmopathy progression within 18 months. Each 10 ml fresh peripheral blood draw supplied the PBMCs. The sequencing input was blood. The receptor was isolated from a woman in her forties or fifties with Graves' hyperthyroidism. This chain joins TRBV7-2 and TRBJ2-2; TRBD2 matches at 12 bases. The CDR3 bases are TGTGCCAGCAGCCCACCCGGACTAGCGGGGACCGGGGAGCTGTTTTTT. Its translation is CASSPPGLAGTGELFF.